This T cell receptor (beta chain) originates from a study of shared clonotypes between healthy human individuals. This clone was observed a single time. Generated by immunoSEQ multiplex PCR, the TCRdb table keeps only in-frame clones and is missing some. The sample includes around 320,000 clones, roughly 91% of them seen just once. Input material: memory CD8+ T cells sorted from blood. Subset in this sample: CD45RO+ cells pooled with CCR7-negative TemRA cells. This receptor was identified in a young man in good health.

In DNA form, the CDR3 reads TGCGCCAGCATAGGAGCGGGATTAGATACGCAGTATTTT. Its protein product is CASIGAGLDTQYF. The J gene is TRBJ2-3, the V gene TRBV5-1; 7 nucleotides match TRBD2. Germline values: CDR1 SGHRS, CDR2 YFSETQ. Trimming cost V 6 bases and J 5 bases; bases outside gene matches: 6. The CDR3 has 13 amino acids.